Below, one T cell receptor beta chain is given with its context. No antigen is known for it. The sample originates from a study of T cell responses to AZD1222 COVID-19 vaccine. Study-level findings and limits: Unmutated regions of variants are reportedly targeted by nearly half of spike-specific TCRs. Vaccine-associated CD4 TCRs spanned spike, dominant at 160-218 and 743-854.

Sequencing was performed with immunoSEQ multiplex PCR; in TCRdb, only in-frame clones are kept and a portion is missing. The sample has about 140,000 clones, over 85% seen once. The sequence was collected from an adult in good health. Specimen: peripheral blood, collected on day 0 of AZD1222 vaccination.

In nucleotides, the CDR3 is TGTGCCAGCAGCTTTAGGGGCGGTACCGGGGAAAAACTGTTTTTT. It encodes CASSFRGGTGEKLFF. J is TRBJ1-4 and V is TRBV7-8, with D perhaps matching TRBD1 (5 bases). With 3 bases removed from V and 8 bases from J, the gap between germline ends came to 16 bases. Per the germline V gene, CDR1 is SGHVS and CDR2 is FQNEAQ. The CDR3 loop spans 15 amino acids.